The entry that follows covers one TCR beta chain sequence. This specimen belongs to a study of blood T cell repertoires in COVID-19. For the study at large: There were acute and convalescent COVID-19 samples, and they came from the United States, Italy and Spain.

V gave up 2 bases and J gave up 4 bases, with 8 bases separating them. CDR3 length: 13 residues. Germline lookup yields CDR1 WSHSY and CDR2 SAAADI. Original methodology: Estimates of nucleated cell counts were drawn from the amplification of reference gene primers. Assay: immunoSEQ multiplex PCR; the TCRdb copy retains only in-frame clones and omits some. For V, J and clone size, that table is used; D and trimming come from the DNA. The table lists 200,000 to 300,000 clones, 86% of them singletons. The chain carries TRBV10-2 and TRBJ1-2; D not resolved. Sequences were obtained from peripheral blood. The sequence was obtained from a man younger than 45 with active or convalescent COVID-19. CDR3 in DNA: TGCGCCAGCAGTGAGACAAGAGGCTATGGCTACACCTTC. Protein product: CASSETRGYGYTF.